Described below is a single TCR beta chain sequence and its context. The data belong to a study of T cells in Graves' hyperthyroidism and ophthalmopathy. The CDR3 is made up of 16 amino acids. V trimming: 6 bases; J trimming: 3 bases; junction bases outside the gene matches: 8. Looked up from germline, CDR1 is SEHNR and CDR2 is FQNEAQ (reference sequence). The CDR3 regions of TCR beta were amplified from RNA transcripts. With the HTBI primer set, the TCR CDR3 went through a first round of RT-PCR. MiXCR was run by TCRdb on the multiplex PCR reads, yielding one entry per CDR3 protein. The sample has 500,000 to 650,000 distinct CDR3 sequences; 17% are singletons.

The chain is built from TRBV7-9 and TRBJ1-4; TRBD1 agrees at 9 bases. The sequence was collected from a woman aged 18 to 35 with Graves' ophthalmopathy. Source material: blood. CDR3 loop: CASRPDRGRANEKLFF. The CDR3 DNA reads TGTGCCAGCAGACCGGACAGGGGAAGAGCTAATGAAAAACTGTTTTTT.